This T cell receptor (beta chain) emerged from a study of cytomegalovirus exposure and HLA in healthy donors. The CDR3 is 12 residues long. Per germline, CDR1 LNHNV and CDR2 YYDKDF (reference sequence). Trimming took off 0 bases at V and 5 bases at J, with 4 bases between the two ends. Regarding the study as a whole: As confirmed in vitro, a few CMV-associated chains were specific for CMV antigens. A later analysis showed that HLA-associated TCR beta chains had undergone more clonal expansion than equally common others. Near-uniform donor sequencing depth was presumed by presence/absence analyses.

Note on this clone: Antigen unknown.

Primers: 60 Vbeta forward and 13 Jbeta reverse. TCRdb keeps only in-frame clones here, not all; method: immunoSEQ multiplex PCR. The sample lists some 150,000 clones; roughly 62% were seen once. Sequences were obtained from PBMCs. The rearrangement joins TRBV15 to TRBJ2-5; D gene ambiguous. This TCR was sampled from a man in his 60s in good health and CMV-seronegative. This CDR3 reads CATSRDRETQYF. The CDR3 DNA reads as TGTGCCACCAGCAGAGATCGGGAGACCCAGTACTTC. The full variable domain, with the rest looked up from reference TRBV15 and TRBJ2-5, is DAMVIQNPRYQVTQFGKPVTLSCSQTLNHNVMYWYQQKSSQAPKLLFHYYDKDFNNEADTPDNFQSRRPNTSFCFLDIRSPGLGDTAMYLCATSRDRETQYFGPGTRLLVL.